These T cell receptor beta chains were read from a single sample in a study of blood T cells in healthy people across ages. Each CDR3 protein is one row after TCRdb ran MiXCR on the 5' RACE reads. There are fewer than 1,000,000 distinct CDR3 sequences in the sample; about 42% occur only once, and roughly 19% lies in the top ten. The specimen was blood. The receptor set was obtained from a man aged 60-69 years in good health. Each CDR3 is given with its conserved first and last residue. A D gene is named only where the DNA matches it firmly. Not all rows give a size; the values are once, few, many and, for expanded clones, a class.

cdr3_aa | cdr3_nt | v_call | d_call | j_call | clone_size
CASSTSGTNNEQFF | TGTGCCAGCAGTACTTCCGGGACGAACAATGAGCAGTTCTTC | TRBV6-6 | . | TRBJ2-1 | .
CASSEGGTGTDTQYF | TGTGCCAGCAGTGAAGGGGGGACAGGCACAGATACGCAGTATTTT | TRBV25-1 | . | TRBJ2-3 | few
CASSLDGDSNQPQHF | TGCGCCAGCAGCTTGGACGGGGATAGCAATCAGCCCCAGCATTTT | TRBV5-1 | . | TRBJ1-5 | few
CASSHPKIARGTNEQFF | TGCGCCAGCAGCCACCCGAAGATAGCTCGGGGGACCAATGAGCAGTTCTTC | TRBV4-1 | . | TRBJ2-1 | .
CASMLFPGELFF | TGTGCCAGCATGTTGTTCCCCGGGGAGCTGTTTTTT | TRBV6-2/TRBV6-3 | . | TRBJ2-2 | .
CASSFMGGPYEQYF | TGTGCCAGCAGCTTCATGGGGGGGCCCTACGAGCAGTACTTC | TRBV7-2 | . | TRBJ2-7 | many
CANPPGTGSYEQYF | TGTGCCAACCCACCTGGGACAGGGTCCTACGAGCAGTACTTC | TRBV18 | TRBD1 | TRBJ2-7 | .
CASSYAGLAGYEQYF | TGTGCCAGCAGTTACGCCGGACTAGCGGGCTACGAGCAGTACTTC | TRBV6-6 | TRBD2 | TRBJ2-7 | .
CASRPGQGSQETQYF | TGTGCCAGCAGACCGGGACAGGGTAGCCAAGAGACCCAGTACTTC | TRBV21-1 | . | TRBJ2-5 | .
CAGSFEGNYGYTF | TGTGCCGGCAGCTTTGAGGGAAACTATGGCTACACCTTC | TRBV7-9 | . | TRBJ1-2 | .
CSVASGEQYF | TGCAGCGTTGCCTCCGGGGAGCAGTACTTC | TRBV29-1 | . | TRBJ2-7 | .
CSASGRENTGELFF | TGCAGTGCAAGCGGTCGTGAGAACACCGGGGAGCTGTTTTTT | TRBV20-1 | . | TRBJ2-2 | .
CSAMNTFTDTQYF | TGCAGTGCTATGAACACGTTCACAGATACGCAGTATTTT | TRBV20-1 | . | TRBJ2-3 | many
CASSVLTNTEAFF | TGTGCCAGCAGCGTCCTGACGAACACTGAAGCTTTCTTT | TRBV7-9 | . | TRBJ1-1 | .
CASSFRERLLHGSDTQYF | TGTGCCAGCAGTTTCCGCGAGAGACTTTTGCACGGCTCAGATACGCAGTATTTT | TRBV6-5 | . | TRBJ2-3 | .
CAWSDGTFQETQYF | TGTGCCTGGAGCGATGGGACATTTCAAGAGACCCAGTACTTC | TRBV30 | . | TRBJ2-5 | few
CSASPGGGYGYTF | TGCAGTGCATCTCCGGGCGGGGGGTATGGCTACACCTTC | TRBV20-1 | . | TRBJ1-2 | few
CASSLAGRWGETQYF | TGTGCCAGCAGCTTAGCGGGCAGGTGGGGAGAGACCCAGTACTTC | TRBV7-2 | . | TRBJ2-5 | .
CASSLSGEYNEQYF | TGTGCCAGCAGCTTATCTGGGGAGTACAATGAGCAGTACTTC | TRBV11-3 | . | TRBJ2-7 | few
CASTGTGAGELFF | TGTGCCAGCACGGGAACAGGGGCCGGGGAGCTGTTTTTT | TRBV6-2/TRBV6-3 | TRBD1 | TRBJ2-2 | .